Below, 15 T cell receptor beta chains from the same sample are listed, as sequenced in a study of blood T cell repertoires in COVID-19. This table comes from immunoSEQ multiplex PCR, and its TCRdb copy is limited to in-frame clones, with some not included. The profile shows 50,000 to 70,000 clones, around 85% of them singletons. The sample comprised peripheral blood. The receptors here all came from a man between 65 and 80 years old with active COVID-19.

This chain connects TRBV7-3 to TRBJ2-2, with D possibly TRBD1 on 6 matching bases. V dropped 1 base and J dropped 2 bases, with 23 bases sitting between them. Germline assignment: CDR1 SGHTA and CDR2 FQGTGA. The CDR3 covers 20 residues. The CDR3 is CASSLSSWTEAAFNTGELFF. The CDR3 DNA sequence: TGTGCCAGCAGCTTAAGTAGTTGGACAGAAGCCGCCTTCAACACCGGGGAGCTGTTTTTT. Drawing the rest from reference TRBV7-3 and TRBJ2-2, the complete variable domain is GAGVSQTPSNKVTEKGKYVELRCDPISGHTALYWYRQSLGQGPEFLIYFQGTGAADDSGLPNDRFFAVRPEGSVSTLKIQRTERGDSAVYLCASSLSSWTEAAFNTGELFFGEGSRLTVL.

This chain uses TRBV5-1 with TRBJ2-3, with TRBD2 identical over 7 bases. Germline values: CDR1 SGHRS, CDR2 YFSETQ. The CDR3 consists of 16 residues. V lost 4 bases to trimming and J lost 1 base; unmatched junction nucleotides: 9. CDR3 loop: CASSLGEAGRTDTQYF. Here the CDR3 DNA reads TGCGCCAGCAGCCTCGGGGAAGCGGGGCGCACAGATACGCAGTATTTT.

The chain has TRBV7-2 and TRBJ2-2; D possibly corresponds to TRBD2 (6 bases). V lost 5 bases and J 0 bases, leaving 10 bases between the germline ends. This CDR3 comprises 15 residues. The germline V gene has CDR1 SGHTA and CDR2 FQGNSA. The CDR3 spells CASSRLASNTGELFF. CDR3 nucleotide sequence: TGTGCCAGCAGCCGCCTAGCGTCGAACACCGGGGAGCTGTTTTTT.

This chain joins TRBV6-1 and TRBJ2-5; perhaps TRBD1 as D (8 bases). The germline V gene has CDR1 MNHNS and CDR2 SASEGT. Trimming removed 4 bases at V and 5 bases at J, with 20 bases between. This CDR3 is 16 amino acids long. The CDR3 DNA reads TGTGCCAGCAGTGTCCTCCGAGGACAGGGAGGGGAGACCCAGTACTTC. It yields the protein CASSVLRGQGGETQYF.

The CDR3 reads CAIRPTFLGAYGKNIQYF. Written as DNA, the CDR3 is TGTGCCATCCGGCCGACCTTCTTGGGGGCGTACGGCAAAAACATTCAGTACTTC. The chain has TRBV6-4 and TRBJ2-4; maybe TRBD1 (6 bases). The CDR3 has 18 residues. CDR1 is MRHNA, CDR2 SNTAGT, per germline. V was clipped by 10 bases and J by 3 bases, with 28 bases between them.

The chain is built from TRBV10-3 and TRBJ1-2; a weak D match, TRBD1 (6 bases). This CDR3 comprises 14 residues. CDR1 is ENHRY, CDR2 SYGVKD, per germline. Trimming stripped 2 bases from V and 7 bases from J, with 14 bases between. CDR3 DNA: TGTGCCATCAGTGAGCCTGAACAGGGTCGTGGCTACACCTTC. This gives the protein CAISEPEQGRGYTF.

This sequence joins TRBV6-6 and TRBJ1-5; 11 bases line up with TRBD1. The CDR3 loop spans 15 amino acids. Germline assignment: CDR1 MNHNY and CDR2 SVGAGI (reference sequence). V trimming: 6 bases; J trimming: 2 bases; junction bases outside the gene matches: 3. This CDR3 reads CASRGQGAGNQPQHF. For the CDR3, the DNA is TGTGCCAGCAGAGGACAGGGGGCCGGCAATCAGCCCCAGCATTTT.

This clone came up a few times. This chain joins TRBV5-1 and TRBJ1-3, with D possibly TRBD1 on 6 matching bases. V dropped 4 bases and J dropped 1 base, with 15 bases sitting between them. Germline loops: CDR1 SGHRS, CDR2 YFSETQ. CDR3 size: 16 residues. The CDR3 sequence: CASSGGQTKSGNTIYF. CDR3 in DNA: TGCGCCAGCAGCGGCGGACAGACGAAATCTGGAAACACCATATATTTT.

This sequence joins TRBV12-5 and TRBJ1-2; maybe TRBD1 (6 bases). The CDR3 extends over 15 amino acids. The V gene lost 5 bases and the J gene lost 6 bases, with 19 bases spanning the gap. Germline V gene sequence: CDR1 LGHNT, CDR2 FRNRAP. The CDR3 DNA reads as TGTGCTAGTGGTCCCCCGGGGGGGGCCGTTCATGGCTACACCTTC. As protein: CASGPPGGAVHGYTF.

The chain is built from TRBV28 and TRBJ1-2; the D is unclear. The CDR3 length is 14 residues. Germline-derived CDR1 and CDR2 are MDHEN and SYDVKM. The germline V and J ends were trimmed by 6 bases and 4 bases, with 15 bases remaining between them. The CDR3 bases are TGTGCCAGCAGCCTCGGACGGGAAGGCTATGGCTACACCTTC. Its translation is CASSLGREGYGYTF.

The gene calls are TRBV18 and TRBJ1-4; 7 bases map to TRBD1. From germline, CDR1 is KGHSH and CDR2 LQKENI. The trim removed 3 bases at V and 8 bases at J, leaving 9 bases unmatched. This CDR3 spans 15 amino acids. The CDR3 bases are TGTGCCAGCTCACCGTATGGGACAGTAAACGAAAAACTGTTTTTT. Its protein product is CASSPYGTVNEKLFF.

The chain is built from TRBV7-2 and TRBJ2-6; 7 nucleotides line up with TRBD1. This CDR3 is built from 19 residues. With V trimmed by 0 bases and J by 0 bases, 8 bases remained unmatched. The germline V gene encodes CDR1 SGHTA and CDR2 FQGNSA. The CDR3 DNA reads TGTGCCAGCAGCTTAGCGGGGACAGCCCTAAGCTCTGGGGCCAACGTCCTGACTTTC. It translates to CASSLAGTALSSGANVLTF.

This chain joins TRBV5-8 and TRBJ2-7; TRBD1 might be the D (5 bases). CDR3 length equals 14 residues. V was trimmed by 0 bases and J by 2 bases, leaving 9 bases between them. CDR1 and CDR2 (germline): SGHTS, YDEGEE. The CDR3 loop reads CASSLVGHTYEQYF. DNA for the CDR3: TGTGCCAGCAGCTTGGTTGGACACACCTACGAGCAGTACTTC. Based on the CDR3 plus reference TRBV5-8 and TRBJ2-7, the full variable domain is EAGVTQSPTHLIKTRGQQATLRCSPISGHTSVYWYQQALGLGLQFLLWYDEGEERNRGNFPPRFSGRQFPNYSSELNVNALELEDSALYLCASSLVGHTYEQYFGPGTRLTVT.

The chain joins TRBV18 to TRBJ2-1; D is perhaps TRBD2 (5 bases). The CDR3 covers 13 residues. The germline V and J ends were trimmed by 5 bases and 10 bases, with 15 bases remaining between them. Per the germline V gene, CDR1 is KGHSH and CDR2 is LQKENI. For the CDR3, the DNA is TGTGCCAGCTCAGAAGGACTCATCGGCGAGCAGTTCTTC. The encoded protein is CASSEGLIGEQFF.

The chain employs TRBV9 and TRBJ1-1, with a possible D match to TRBD1 (5 bases). This CDR3 contains 14 residues. CDR1 is SGDLS and CDR2 is YYNGEE in the germline V gene. The V gene lost 4 bases and the J gene lost 4 bases, with 14 bases spanning the gap. The CDR3 here is CASSSRQGGTEAFF. The DNA for the CDR3 is TGTGCCAGCAGCTCTCGTCAGGGCGGCACTGAAGCTTTCTTT.